One T cell receptor (beta chain) is described in this entry. Its antigen is still unknown. The CDR3 sequence is 13 residues long. The ends lost 7 bases at V and 5 bases at J; junction bases unmatched: 4. Germline assignment: CDR1 SNHLY and CDR2 FYNNEI. This record belongs to a study of CD8 T cells in ankylosing spondylitis. Regarding the study as a whole: Characteristic of ankylosing spondylitis blood, it appeared, was a TCR beta motif comprising fewer than 10 highly homologous variants.

Molecular-barcoded quantitative 5'-RACE produced these TCR beta libraries. TCRdb itself ran the 5' RACE reads through MiXCR, one entry per CDR3 protein. The table has roughly 180,000 distinct CDR3 sequences, approximately 9.9% seen once; the top ten hold around 15%. The TCR originated in a female donor with ankylosing spondylitis or in good health (not recorded which). Input material: blood, either unsorted or a sorted T cell fraction (not recorded which). The rearrangement links TRBV2 to TRBJ2-1, with 8 bases fitting TRBD2. The CDR3 nucleotides are TGTGCCAGCACCCCGGGACTAGACAATGAGCAGTTCTTC. Translation gives CASTPGLDNEQFF.